These T cell receptor beta chains were read from a single sample in a study of identical twins. TCRdb independently ran MiXCR on the 5' RACE reads; one entry per CDR3 protein. Altogether 400,000 to 550,000 distinct CDR3 sequences are present, roughly 21% being singletons, with the ten largest covering 0.75% to 0.95%. Another study also made use of these data, one on T cells expressing NK-cell markers.

Sequencing was carried out using CD4+ T cells sorted from blood. These receptors were obtained from a young woman in good health. The CDR3 runs from the conserved cysteine through the conserved F or W. A D gene is named only where the DNA matches it firmly. The size field is filled for only some rows; it gives once, few, many or a size class.

J gene	clone size	D gene	V gene	CDR3 protein	CDR3 DNA
TRBJ2-1	NA	TRBD2	TRBV5-4	CASSLPGTVGRTSGQSSYNEQFF	TGTGCCAGCAGCTTGCCCGGGACAGTGGGAAGGACTAGCGGGCAGAGCTCCTACAATGAGCAGTTCTTC
TRBJ2-1	NA	TRBD2	TRBV20-1	CSARPLREGRNEQFF	TGCAGTGCTAGGCCGCTGCGGGAGGGTAGGAATGAGCAGTTCTTC
TRBJ2-3	NA	NA	TRBV20-1	CSASNQGVTDTQYF	TGCAGTGCTAGTAATCAGGGAGTGACAGATACGCAGTATTTT
TRBJ2-5	NA	NA	TRBV28	CASSSGKETQYF	TGTGCCAGCAGTTCGGGAAAAGAGACCCAGTACTTC
TRBJ1-2	few	NA	TRBV15	CATSRDSGRYTF	TGTGCCACCAGCAGAGATTCGGGGAGGTACACCTTC
TRBJ2-7	NA	TRBD2	TRBV6-2/TRBV6-3	CASRTSGVPYEQYF	TGTGCCAGCAGAACTAGCGGGGTTCCCTACGAGCAGTACTTC
TRBJ1-5	NA	TRBD1	TRBV9	CASTPTGYEGQPQHF	TGTGCCAGCACCCCGACAGGGTATGAGGGTCAGCCCCAGCATTTT
TRBJ2-1	NA	TRBD2	TRBV12-3/TRBV12-4	CASTSGVSYNGQFF	TGTGCCAGCACTAGCGGGGTCTCCTACAATGGGCAGTTCTTC
TRBJ2-2	few	TRBD2	TRBV20-1	CSAAGVHTGELFF	TGCAGTGCGGCGGGAGTGCACACCGGGGAGCTGTTTTTT
TRBJ2-7	NA	NA	TRBV7-9	CASSLGGAIYEQYF	TGTGCCAGCAGCTTAGGCGGGGCTATTTACGAGCAGTACTTC
TRBJ2-2	NA	NA	TRBV5-1	CASSRDTIGTGELFF	TGCGCCAGCAGCCGAGACACTATTGGGACCGGGGAGCTGTTTTTT
TRBJ2-6	many	NA	TRBV3-1	CASSQDSGANVLTF	TGTGCCAGCAGCCAAGACTCTGGGGCCAACGTCCTGACTTTC
TRBJ1-1	few	TRBD1	TRBV12-3/TRBV12-4	CASSRQGRNTEAFF	TGTGCCAGCAGCCGACAGGGTCGGAACACTGAAGCTTTCTTT
TRBJ1-6	many	NA	TRBV11-3	CASSSNSPLHF	TGTGCCAGCAGCTCAAATTCACCCCTCCACTTT
TRBJ2-7	NA	TRBD2	TRBV20-1	CSARASGRLPYEQYF	TGCAGTGCTCGGGCTAGCGGGAGGTTGCCCTACGAGCAGTACTTC
TRBJ2-3	many	TRBD2	TRBV2	CASGLAGVRTDTQYF	TGTGCCAGCGGGCTAGCGGGAGTTCGGACAGATACGCAGTATTTT